The 14 T cell receptor beta chains below were found in one sample sequenced in a study of cytomegalovirus exposure and HLA in healthy donors (dated by TCRdb to the late 2010s). Libraries were made using the immunoSEQ multiplex PCR assay. For the multiplex PCR, a mixture combining 60 forward primers for TCR Vbeta segments and 13 reverse primers for TCR Jbeta segments was used. TCRdb re-hosts the immuneACCESS table, in-frame sequences only. Its copies lack some clones; in the studies checked, an unresolved V gene accounts for under half of them, and the cause for the rest is not known. Counted in this sample were about 150,000 clones; almost 75% of them appeared once. The ten largest clones capture 5% to 6.5% of the sample. The specimen was PBMCs. The receptors were sampled from a woman aged 18-35 years in good health and CMV-seropositive.

V usage is TRBV25-1 and J usage is TRBJ2-5, with D possibly matching TRBD1 (6 bases). The closer fit of TRBJ2-7 to the DNA end suggests the J call may be wrong. The CDR3 runs 11 residues. The V gene's germline CDR1 is MGHDK and CDR2 SYGVNS. CDR3 loop: CASSARGEQYF. CDR3 bases: TGTGCCAGCAGTGCCAGGGGCGAGCAGTACTTC.

V usage is TRBV25-1 and J usage is TRBJ2-3; 8 bases match TRBD2. The V segment lost 3 bases and the J segment 9 bases; nucleotides outside the gene matches: 8. Per germline, CDR1 MGHDK and CDR2 SYGVNS. CDR3 size: 14 residues. Written as DNA, the CDR3 is TGTGCCAGCAGTGAGGCGGGGGGCTCATGGACGCAGTATTTT. Amino acid sequence: CASSEAGGSWTQYF.

The chain links TRBV5-4 to TRBJ2-2; 7 bases line up with TRBD1. This CDR3 spans 16 amino acids. From germline, CDR1 is SGHNT and CDR2 YYREEE (reference sequence). With V trimmed by 0 bases and J by 6 bases, 8 bases remained unmatched. The CDR3 loop is CASSLDETGVAGELFF. In DNA, the CDR3 is TGTGCCAGCAGCTTGGACGAAACAGGGGTAGCCGGGGAGCTGTTTTTT.

The V call is TRBV9, the J call TRBJ1-2; no firm D call. In germline, CDR1 is SGDLS, CDR2 YYNGEE. The CDR3 has 15 amino acids. Between the trimmed V and J ends, which lost 0 bases and 8 bases, there was a span of 17 bases. CDR3 coding DNA: TGTGCCAGCAGCGTAGAGGAAGTACTATGGTTGGGCTACACCTTC. It specifies CASSVEEVLWLGYTF.

Points on this clone: Germline is not matched at one junction end, which may reflect a read error. The chain combines TRBV7-7 with TRBJ2-1, with 7 bases identical to TRBD2. The CDR3 spans 14 residues. Germline CDR1 SSHAT, CDR2 FNYEAQ (reference sequence). DNA for the CDR3: TGTGCTAGCAGCGCAGCCGTAGGTAGCGGGGAGCAGTTCTTC. The encoded protein is CASSAAVGSGEQFF.

The chain combines TRBV5-1 with TRBJ2-1; D is perhaps TRBD1 (6 bases). This CDR3 region has 13 residues. The V end lost 4 bases, the J end lost 8 bases, and 13 bases lay between the germline ends. Germline lookup yields CDR1 SGHRS and CDR2 YFSETQ. CDR3 coding DNA: TGCGCCAGCAGCCCCCAGGGGCGTGATGAGCAGTTCTTC. It yields the protein CASSPQGRDEQFF.

J is TRBJ1-5 and V is TRBV28; D may be TRBD1 (5 bases). Germline CDR1 MDHEN, CDR2 SYDVKM. V lost 6 bases to trimming and J lost 4 bases, with 13 bases between them. CDR3 length: 14 amino acids. The DNA for the CDR3 is TGTGCCAGCAGAGGGGTACTCAGAAATCAGCCCCAGCATTTT. Protein: CASRGVLRNQPQHF.

This chain uses TRBV2 with TRBJ1-4; TRBD1 aligns across 8 bases. V trimming: 5 bases; J trimming: 6 bases; junction bases outside the gene matches: 5. The CDR3 is made up of 14 amino acids. CDR1 SNHLY and CDR2 FYNNEI come from the germline V gene. CDR3 loop: CASSRTGPDEKLFF. DNA for the CDR3: TGTGCCAGCAGTCGGACAGGGCCGGATGAAAAACTGTTTTTT.

This clone appeared a few times. This chain joins TRBV7-2 and TRBJ2-7; D might be TRBD1 (6 bases). V lost 5 bases, J lost 6 bases, and 11 bases lay in between. This CDR3 is built from 12 residues. Germline V gene data show CDR1 as SGHTA and CDR2 as FQGNSA. Here the CDR3 DNA reads TGTGCCAGCAGCCCACAGGGTCTCGAGCAGTACTTC. Its translation is CASSPQGLEQYF.

The V call is TRBV28, the J call TRBJ2-3, with 7 bases aligning to TRBD2. Unmatched junction bases numbered 4, after V lost 2 bases and J lost 2 bases. The V gene's germline CDR1 is MDHEN and CDR2 SYDVKM. The length of the CDR3 is 15 residues. Written as DNA, the CDR3 is TGTGCCAGCAGTTTAGCGGGGGATACCACAGATACGCAGTATTTT. This sequence encodes CASSLAGDTTDTQYF.

The rearrangement links TRBV9 to TRBJ1-2; D uncertain. The CDR3 loop spans 14 amino acids. V shed 0 bases and J shed 3 bases, with 9 bases lying between them. In germline, CDR1 is SGDLS, CDR2 YYNGEE. The chain's CDR3 is CASSVDVVDYGYTF. CDR3 coding DNA: TGTGCCAGCAGCGTAGATGTAGTAGACTATGGCTACACCTTC. The variable domain in full, with the rest retrieved from reference TRBV9 and TRBJ1-2, is DSGVTQTPKHLITATGQRVTLRCSPRSGDLSVYWYQQSLDQGLQFLIQYYNGEERAKGNILERFSAQQFPDLHSELNLSSLELGDSALYFCASSVDVVDYGYTFGSGTRLTVV.

The rearrangement joins TRBV4-2 to TRBJ2-5; TRBD1 might be the D (6 bases). From germline, CDR1 is LGHNA and CDR2 YNFKEQ. V lost 0 bases and J lost 2, with 19 bases in between. This CDR3 comprises 18 residues. In DNA form, the CDR3 reads TGTGCCAGCAGCCAAGAGGTTCAGGCAGGGGCCGAACAAGAGACCCAGTACTTC. Translation gives CASSQEVQAGAEQETQYF.

V gene TRBV19 combines with J gene TRBJ2-3, with 8 nucleotides matching TRBD1. V trimming: 5 bases; J trimming: 7 bases; junction bases outside the gene matches: 5. CDR3 length: 13 residues. Germline CDR1 is LNHDA and CDR2 is SQIVND (reference sequence). The CDR3 here is CASSESGGNTQYF. In DNA form, the CDR3 reads TGTGCCAGTAGTGAATCAGGGGGCAATACGCAGTATTTT.

This clone showed up just once. V gene TRBV15 combines with J gene TRBJ2-3, with 8 nucleotides matching TRBD2. The CDR3 is 17 residues long. J lost 3 bases, V lost 0 bases, and 8 bases had no gene match. Germline V CDR1 and CDR2: LNHNV, YYDKDF (reference sequence). In DNA, the CDR3 is TGTGCCACCAGCAGAGATCCATTAGCGGGATCAACAGATACGCAGTATTTT. Translation gives CATSRDPLAGSTDTQYF.